Given below is one T cell receptor beta chain in context. The clone's antigen remains unknown. Within one base of it there is no much larger clone, and no base qualities were kept. The sample originates from a study of blood T cell repertoires in COVID-19 (dated by TCRdb to the early 2020s). In terms of the full investigation: Samples covering the acute and convalescent phases of COVID-19 were provided by collaborators in the United States, Italy and Spain. The material from the prospective study consisted of cDNA or gDNA derived from T cells, B-cell-depleted T cells, or PBMCs. Subjects who had been exposed to COVID-19, were actively infected with it, or had recovered from it provided the deeply sampled blood TCRbeta repertoires that made up the dataset. The repertoires were released in a freely available public database intended as a resource for research on the immune response to SARS-CoV-2. The samples were drawn from two sources: the first 160 participants of the ongoing ImmuneRACE study, and about 1,300 subjects contributed by 6 global collaborators. Nearly every sample came with metadata listing a de-identified subject ID, COVID-19 status, age in years and sex. HLA class I and class II types, where available, came from metadata supplied by the sample provider rather than from assay-based typing.

The immunoSEQ Assay, a bias-controlled multiplex PCR, was used to amplify TCRbeta CDR3 regions from genomic DNA. In the authors' own workflow: Within the assay, amplification of reference gene primers was used to estimate how many nucleated cells each sample contained. Sequence reads were collapsed and filtered to measure the absolute abundance of every unique TCRbeta CDR3 rearrangement. Productive Simpson clonality was computed per sample as the square root of Simpson's diversity index over productive rearrangements. TCRdb took over this immuneACCESS table, retaining in-frame rearrangements with V and J assigned. Such tables are incomplete; in checked studies, under half of the missing clones stem from an unresolved V gene, and the remainder is unexplained. The V and J calls and clone size come from that table; D and trimming were worked out from the DNA. A total of 45,000 or so clones appear in this sample, about 87% of them only once. The biggest ten clones account for approximately 12% of the sample.

Each collaborating institution followed its own protocols to collect whole blood in K2EDTA tubes. For TCRbeta analysis, collaborators shipped samples as frozen whole blood, isolated PBMCs, or DNA extracted from either of those sample types. On the study overall, not on this receptor specifically: Clinical and demographic metadata were provided uncurated, with the amount varying by source and participant.

Sample: peripheral blood. The source is a man older than 75 with acute or convalescent COVID-19.

CDR3 protein: CASRRPPETQYF. The sequence in DNA is TGTGCCAGCCGGAGGCCTCCGGAGACCCAGTACTTC. The chain is made from TRBV28 and TRBJ2-5, with a tentative D gene TRBD2 over 5 matching bases. From its cysteine to its phenylalanine, the CDR3 spans 12 amino acids. CDR3 DNA is the only sequence kept; it has 36 bases, read in frame from the first base. Trimming at the junction amounts to 8 bases on V and 5 bases on J, and the germline ends lie 12 bases apart. The germline V gene specifies MDHEN as CDR1 and SYDVKM as CDR2. The reference TRBV28 and TRBJ2-5 proteins fill in what lies around the CDR3, so the full variable domain reads DVKVTQSSRYLVKRTGEKVFLECVQDMDHENMFWYRQDPGLGLRLIYFSYDVKMKEKGDIPEGYSVSREKKERFSLILESASTNQTSMYLCASRRPPETQYFGPGTRLLVL.